A single sample is the source of the 32 T cell receptor beta chains below, sequenced in a study of OX40 agonist ivuxolimab in advanced cancers. Produced via immunoSEQ multiplex PCR; TCRdb's table is partial and in-frame only. Of tens of thousands of clones detected, about 89% appear once; the ten largest clones hold 1.8%. The material was CD4+ or CD8+ T cells sorted from blood, obtained in a trial of the OX40 agonist ivuxolimab. These TCRs come from an adult with an advanced solid tumor such as melanoma, head and neck, liver or kidney cancer.

V usage is TRBV5-1 and J usage is TRBJ2-3, with a tentative D call TRBD2 (5 bases). Per the germline V gene, CDR1 is SGHRS and CDR2 is YFSETQ. This CDR3 spans 15 amino acids. The ends were cut back, 2 bases at V and 2 bases at J, with 12 bases in the middle. In DNA, the CDR3 is TGCGCCAGCAGCTTTGGCGGGTCCTCCACAGATACGCAGTATTTT. Protein sequence: CASSFGGSSTDTQYF. Full variable domain (remainder filled in from reference TRBV5-1 and TRBJ2-3): KAGVTQTPRYLIKTRGQQVTLSCSPISGHRSVSWYQQTPGQGLQFLFEYFSETQRNKGNFPGRFSGRQFSNSRSEMNVSTLELGDSALYLCASSFGGSSTDTQYFGPGTRLTVL.

This rearrangement joins TRBV6-1 to TRBJ1-2; D may be TRBD1 (6 bases). This CDR3 comprises 15 residues. Germline V gives CDR1 MNHNS, CDR2 SASEGT. Trimming pared 6 bases from V and 7 bases from J, leaving 21 bases between. The CDR3 reads CASRKGQWTTSGYTF. CDR3 DNA sequence: TGTGCCAGCAGAAAAGGACAGTGGACCACTAGTGGCTACACCTTC.

The V call is TRBV15, the J call TRBJ2-7; TRBD2 is a possible D gene (6 bases). Trimming stripped 3 bases from V and 0 bases from J, with 15 bases between. CDR1 LNHNV and CDR2 YYDKDF come from the germline V gene (reference sequence). The CDR3 has 16 amino acids. The CDR3 spells CATSSLGGASSYEQYF. CDR3 bases: TGTGCCACCAGCAGCTTAGGAGGGGCTAGCTCCTACGAGCAGTACTTC.

This clone occurred a few times. V gene TRBV10-3 combines with J gene TRBJ2-1; a possible D gene is TRBD2 (5 bases). Germline CDR1 and CDR2: ENHRY and SYGVKD. V gave up 6 bases and J gave up 8 bases, with 8 bases separating them. CDR3 length: 11 amino acids. Here the CDR3 reads CAIRAGYEQFF. CDR3 coding DNA: TGTGCCATCAGGGCGGGCTATGAGCAGTTCTTC.

This clone was counted a single time. This rearrangement joins TRBV19 to TRBJ1-4; 9 bases are a match to TRBD1. This CDR3 is built from 16 residues. Germline loops: CDR1 LNHDA, CDR2 SQIVND (reference sequence). V lost 7 bases to trimming and J lost 6 bases; unmatched junction nucleotides: 12. The CDR3 nucleotides are TGTGCCAGTACCTCGGAGGGGGGACAGGGTGATGAAAAACTGTTTTTT. It translates to CASTSEGGQGDEKLFF.

The chain employs TRBV7-6 and TRBJ2-6; TRBD1 matches 8 bases. Per germline, CDR1 SGHVS and CDR2 FNYEAQ. The CDR3 is made up of 19 amino acids. J was trimmed by 1 base and V by 5 bases; bases with no gene match: 13. The CDR3 protein is CASSPRGRQGFSGANVLTF. DNA for the CDR3: TGTGCCAGCAGCCCTCGGGGGCGACAGGGGTTTTCTGGGGCCAACGTCCTGACTTTC.

This chain joins TRBV27 and TRBJ1-2; 7 bases are a match to TRBD1. The germline V gene encodes CDR1 MNHEY and CDR2 SMNVEV (reference sequence). The CDR3 is 15 amino acids. The V gene end was trimmed by 5 bases and the J gene end by 9 bases; junction bases not matched to a gene: 15. The CDR3 region has the DNA TGTGCCAGCAGTGGGTACCCGGGACAGTCAAACCGCTACACCTTC. Amino acids: CASSGYPGQSNRYTF.

This chain connects TRBV4-2 to TRBJ1-4; D remains ambiguous. From germline, CDR1 is LGHNA and CDR2 YNFKEQ. Trimming took off 0 bases at V and 0 bases at J, with 8 bases between the two ends. The CDR3 covers 16 residues. CDR3 residues: CASSQDLAATNEKLFF. In DNA form, the CDR3 reads TGTGCCAGCAGCCAAGATCTGGCAGCAACTAATGAAAAACTGTTTTTT.

This chain connects TRBV28 to TRBJ2-2; 8 nucleotides match TRBD2. In germline, CDR1 is MDHEN, CDR2 SYDVKM. The CDR3 runs 14 residues. V was clipped by 6 bases and J by 8 bases; unmatched bases: 8. CDR3 bases: TGTGCCAGCAGGGAGACTAGCGTCCCAGGGGAGCTGTTTTTT. It translates to CASRETSVPGELFF. Full variable domain (remainder filled in from reference TRBV28 and TRBJ2-2): DVKVTQSSRYLVKRTGEKVFLECVQDMDHENMFWYRQDPGLGLRLIYFSYDVKMKEKGDIPEGYSVSREKKERFSLILESASTNQTSMYLCASRETSVPGELFFGEGSRLTVL.

The J gene is TRBJ2-5, the V gene TRBV11-2, with TRBD2 matching 13 bases. Unmatched junction bases numbered 4, after V lost 5 bases and J lost 1 base. The germline V gene has CDR1 SGHAT and CDR2 FQNNGV. This CDR3 has 16 residues. In nucleotides, the CDR3 is TGTGCCAGCAGCCGACGACTAGCGGGGGGCCAAGAGACCCAGTACTTC. It specifies CASSRRLAGGQETQYF.

The chain carries TRBV18 and TRBJ1-4; D is perhaps TRBD1 (5 bases). CDR3 length equals 15 residues. The V gene's germline CDR1 is KGHSH and CDR2 LQKENI. V was cut by 2 bases and J by 5 bases, with 12 bases left in between. The DNA of the CDR3 is TGTGCCAGCTCACCAGATTTCGGGGGAAATGAAAAACTGTTTTTT. Its translation: CASSPDFGGNEKLFF. The full variable domain, rest sourced from reference TRBV18 and TRBJ1-4, is NAGVMQNPRHLVRRRGQEARLRCSPMKGHSHVYWYRQLPEEGLKFMVYLQKENIIDESGMPKERFSAEFPKEGPSILRIQQVVRGDSAAYFCASSPDFGGNEKLFFGSGTQLSVL.

The V and J genes are TRBV6-5 and TRBJ1-4, with 8 bases lining up with TRBD1. J lost 8 bases, V lost 6 bases, and 11 bases had no gene match. In germline, CDR1 is MNHEY, CDR2 SVGAGI. There are 15 residues in the CDR3. The CDR3, as DNA: TGTGCCAGCAGATCCGGAGGACAGGGTAGAGAAAAACTGTTTTTT. Its translation: CASRSGGQGREKLFF.

This rearrangement joins TRBV7-2 to TRBJ2-2; 9 bases align to TRBD1. The CDR3 extends over 16 amino acids. With V trimmed by 5 bases and J by 7 bases, 11 bases remained unmatched. Germline assignment: CDR1 SGHTA and CDR2 FQGNSA. The CDR3 region is CASSLQGQGIGGELFF. CDR3 nucleotides: TGTGCCAGCAGCCTACAGGGACAGGGTATAGGCGGGGAGCTGTTTTTT.

V usage is TRBV4-3 and J usage is TRBJ1-5, with no clear D. CDR1 LGHNA and CDR2 YSLEER come from the germline V gene. Trimming took 1 base from V and 5 from J, leaving 6 bases between them. CDR3 length: 13 residues. CDR3 in amino acids: CASSQGRYQPQHF. CDR3 nucleotides: TGCGCCAGCAGCCAAGGACGGTATCAGCCCCAGCATTTT.

This clone was counted once. At one end the junction does not follow the germline gene, possibly because of a read error. The V and J genes are TRBV5-4 and TRBJ1-3; D is ambiguous. Per the germline V gene, CDR1 is SGHNT and CDR2 is YYREEE (reference sequence). The CDR3 has 18 amino acids. The CDR3: CASSQDLRIQHSGNTIYF. The CDR3 DNA reads TGCGCCAGCAGCCAAGATCTCAGGATACAACACTCTGGAAACACCATATATTTT.

V usage is TRBV7-2 and J usage is TRBJ2-1; 8 bases line up with TRBD2. The CDR3 consists of 13 residues. The germline gives CDR1 SGHTA, CDR2 FQGNSA. Trimming took 5 bases from V and 6 from J; bases not matched to a gene: 3. The CDR3 DNA follows: TGTGCCAGCAGCCGGGGACTAGGCAATGAGCAGTTCTTC. Translation: CASSRGLGNEQFF.

This clone has just one count. The chain has TRBV7-6 and TRBJ1-1; TRBD1 aligns across 9 bases. V shed 5 bases and J 5 bases; nucleotides not matched to a gene: 9. Looked up from germline, CDR1 is SGHVS and CDR2 is FNYEAQ. This CDR3 comprises 15 residues. Here the CDR3 DNA reads TGTGCCAGCAGCATAAGGACAGGGGTCGCGACTGAAGCTTTCTTT. Its protein product is CASSIRTGVATEAFF.

The chain has TRBV28 and TRBJ2-5, with a possible D match to TRBD1 (6 bases). Per the germline V gene, CDR1 is MDHEN and CDR2 is SYDVKM. This CDR3 has 16 residues. Trimming removed 5 bases at V and 7 bases at J, with 23 bases between. DNA of the CDR3: TGTGCCAGCAGTCAGTGGGACACCAGTTCGGAAGTGACCCAGTACTTC. It is translated as CASSQWDTSSEVTQYF.

This clone showed up just a few times. The chain has TRBV5-5 and TRBJ2-7, with D perhaps TRBD2 (5 bases). The CDR3 is 14 residues long. In germline, CDR1 is SGHKS, CDR2 YYEKEE (reference sequence). V was cut by 3 bases and J by 1 base, with 11 bases left in between. In nucleotides, the CDR3 is TGTGCCAGCAGCTCCTGGACTGATTCCTACGAGCAGTACTTC. This translates into CASSSWTDSYEQYF.

The chain links TRBV28 to TRBJ1-2; D not resolved. The germline gives CDR1 MDHEN, CDR2 SYDVKM. V was cut by 3 bases and J by 5 bases, with 13 bases left in between. The CDR3 covers 14 residues. The CDR3 coding sequence is TGTGCCAGCAGTTTGGGTCCGTGGCAGTATGGCTACACCTTC. It yields the protein CASSLGPWQYGYTF.

There are a few counts of this clone. The V call is TRBV27, the J call TRBJ1-1, with D perhaps matching TRBD1 (5 bases). The CDR3 has 15 amino acids. Germline values: CDR1 MNHEY, CDR2 SMNVEV (reference sequence). The ends were cut back, 4 bases at V and 6 bases at J, with 18 bases in the middle. Here the CDR3 DNA reads TGTGCCAGCAGTTATAACTTCAGGGCGGTCTCTGAAGCTTTCTTT. Translation gives CASSYNFRAVSEAFF.

The V call is TRBV29-1, the J call TRBJ1-5; D ambiguous. The germline V and J ends were trimmed by 1 base and 4 bases, with 8 bases remaining between them. Germline V gives CDR1 SQVTM, CDR2 ANQGSEA. This CDR3 is 13 amino acids long. CDR3 loop: CSVEVSVNQPQHF. For the CDR3, the DNA is TGCAGCGTTGAAGTTTCGGTAAATCAGCCCCAGCATTTT.

The genes are TRBV7-2 and TRBJ1-2, with a possible D match to TRBD1 (5 bases). This CDR3 spans 21 amino acids. Trimming removed 0 bases at V and 3 bases at J, with 29 bases between. Germline V gene data show CDR1 as SGHTA and CDR2 as FQGNSA. The CDR3 DNA reads as TGTGCCAGCAGCTTAGCGCTGGGGCAGGCAACACAACTAGGGCCTTACTATGGCTACACCTTC. Protein product: CASSLALGQATQLGPYYGYTF.

V and J are TRBV4-2 and TRBJ2-1, with TRBD2 matching 13 bases. The CDR3 runs to 15 residues. The germline CDR1 and CDR2 sequences are LGHNA and YNFKEQ. Trimming removed 2 bases from V and 9 bases from J; junction bases left unmatched: 4. The CDR3 coding sequence is TGTGCCAGCAGCCAAAGACTAGCGGGAGGAGGTGAGCAGTTCTTC. It encodes CASSQRLAGGGEQFF.

The CDR3 here is CASSPRENNYGYTF. In DNA form, the CDR3 reads TGTGCCAGCAGTCCCAGGGAGAATAACTATGGCTACACCTTC. The chain uses TRBV6-5 and TRBJ1-2; D possibly corresponds to TRBD1 (5 bases). Germline V gene lookup returns CDR1 MNHEY and CDR2 SVGAGI. CDR3 size: 14 residues. Trimming removed 5 bases from V and 1 base from J, with 11 bases in between.

The V call is TRBV28, the J call TRBJ2-7, with a weak D call TRBD1 (6 bases). Per the germline V gene, CDR1 is MDHEN and CDR2 is SYDVKM. CDR3 length: 14 residues. The V and J ends lost 3 bases and 5 bases respectively, with 14 bases between them. The CDR3 loop reads CASSLAQGFDEQYF. For the CDR3, the DNA is TGTGCCAGCAGTTTGGCACAGGGATTCGACGAGCAGTACTTC. The entire variable domain, with the rest obtained from reference TRBV28 and TRBJ2-7, is as follows: DVKVTQSSRYLVKRTGEKVFLECVQDMDHENMFWYRQDPGLGLRLIYFSYDVKMKEKGDIPEGYSVSREKKERFSLILESASTNQTSMYLCASSLAQGFDEQYFGPGTRLTVT.

V and J are TRBV18 and TRBJ2-5, with 7 bases lining up with TRBD2. The germline V gene encodes CDR1 KGHSH and CDR2 LQKENI. Germline trimming cut 3 bases from V and 5 bases from J; bases unmatched to any gene: 15. The CDR3 length is 17 residues. The CDR3 DNA sequence: TGTGCCAGCTCACCGGGGCTAGCGGTCCTCTCCTTGGAGACCCAGTACTTC. It yields the protein CASSPGLAVLSLETQYF.

In this sample, this clone turned up once. The chain employs TRBV19 and TRBJ1-2; a possible D gene is TRBD1 (6 bases). CDR3 size: 16 residues. The V and J ends lost 9 bases and 4 bases respectively, with 24 bases between them. From germline, CDR1 is LNHDA and CDR2 SQIVND (reference sequence). The CDR3 loop reads CASRDPGRGGGYGYTF. Here the CDR3 DNA reads TGTGCCAGCCGTGACCCGGGCAGGGGAGGAGGCTATGGCTACACCTTC.

This chain links TRBV6-1 with TRBJ2-5; D is unresolved. Trimming removed 4 bases from V and 1 base from J, with 10 bases in between. Germline-derived CDR1 and CDR2 are MNHNS and SASEGT. The CDR3 is made up of 14 amino acids. The CDR3 loop is CASSATRPQETQYF. The DNA of the CDR3 is TGTGCCAGCAGTGCCACAAGACCCCAAGAGACCCAGTACTTC.

This chain uses TRBV27 with TRBJ2-5; D unresolved. Trimming shortened V by 3 bases and J by 3 bases, and 8 bases separated the two germline ends. The CDR3 sequence is 13 residues long. The germline V gene has CDR1 MNHEY and CDR2 SMNVEV (reference sequence). For the CDR3, the DNA is TGTGCCAGCAGTTTGGAGCCGGAAGAGACCCAGTACTTC. As protein: CASSLEPEETQYF.

The chain uses TRBV18 and TRBJ2-7; 14 nucleotides line up with TRBD2. The CDR3 length is 19 residues. With 2 bases clipped from V and 4 bases from J, the junction kept 13 bases outside the gene matches. Germline-derived CDR1 and CDR2 are KGHSH and LQKENI. CDR3 residues: CASSPLGTSGSGSVYEQYF. Written as DNA, the CDR3 is TGTGCCAGCTCACCATTAGGGACTAGCGGGAGTGGATCGGTGTACGAGCAGTACTTC. Variable domain in full (rest from reference TRBV18 and TRBJ2-7): NAGVMQNPRHLVRRRGQEARLRCSPMKGHSHVYWYRQLPEEGLKFMVYLQKENIIDESGMPKERFSAEFPKEGPSILRIQQVVRGDSAAYFCASSPLGTSGSGSVYEQYFGPGTRLTVT.

The chain recombines TRBV4-2 with TRBJ1-6; D is perhaps TRBD1 (6 bases). V was pared by 0 bases and J by 10 bases, with 16 bases between. The CDR3 has 16 residues. CDR1 is LGHNA and CDR2 is YNFKEQ in the germline V gene. The CDR3 nucleotides read TGTGCCAGCAGCCAAGATGGAGGCCAGGGGACGTCACCCCTCCACTTT. Its protein is CASSQDGGQGTSPLHF.